This section outlines one TCR beta chain sequence together with its context. The antigen is undetermined. Method: immunoSEQ multiplex PCR; TCRdb's copy keeps in-frame clones and lacks some. The sample lists over 55,000 clones; approximately 79% were seen once. This record comes from a study of a mutant IDH1 vaccine in newly diagnosed glioma. Study details: Commencement of vaccination occurred 4-6 weeks following radiotherapy alone, or concurrently with temozolomide cycles. Prior therapy was radiotherapy, temozolomide, or both; most received both. Males made up 62.5% and females about 40% of treated patients, whose mean age was around 40 years.

As for time point: week 5, during vaccination. Doses of 300 ug of mutant IDH1 20-mer peptide were given with topical imiquimod. The sequence came from a woman under 30 with glioma. Some clones in this sample may be carry-over from other donors' samples. The source material was PBMCs, sampled from a glioma patient whose treatment included an IDH1 peptide vaccine.

CDR3 sequence: CASSYSPPGTGGAVTF. In DNA, the CDR3 is TGTGCCAGCAGTTACTCGCCTCCAGGTACAGGGGGCGCGGTTACCTTC. V and J are TRBV6-5 and TRBJ1-2, with 9 bases identical to TRBD1. The junction had 16 bases not matched to a gene; V was cut back by 0 bases and J by 14 bases. The CDR3 totals 16 residues. From germline, CDR1 is MNHEY and CDR2 SVGAGI.